The rows below give T cell receptor beta chains drawn from one sample of a study of chemoradiotherapy in HPV16-positive cancers. Sequenced by immunoSEQ multiplex PCR; TCRdb stores in-frame clones only, minus some. Of about 67,000 clones listed, approximately 91% are singletons. Here the sequenced sample was blood, taken from a patient who underwent chemoradiotherapy. These receptors were taken from a human donor with HPV-associated anogenital cancer. Both conserved end residues are part of each CDR3. Fields, in order: clone size, D gene, J gene, V gene, CDR3 protein, CDR3 DNA. D genes are given only for firm matches. The listing skips clone size in some rows; elsewhere it reads once, few, many or a size class.

clone_size: once
d_call: -
j_call: TRBJ2-3
v_call: TRBV4-1
cdr3_aa: CASSQDVGTQRDTQYF
cdr3_nt: TGCGCCAGCAGCCAAGATGTGGGAACCCAGCGCGATACGCAGTATTTT

clone_size: -
d_call: TRBD2
j_call: TRBJ2-3
v_call: TRBV11-2
cdr3_aa: CASSLDRTSGSTDTQYF
cdr3_nt: TGTGCCAGCAGCTTAGATCGGACTAGCGGTAGCACAGATACGCAGTATTTT

clone_size: -
d_call: TRBD1
j_call: TRBJ1-4
v_call: TRBV30
cdr3_aa: CAWSYLGVGGEKLFF
cdr3_nt: TGTGCCTGGAGTTATTTGGGGGTAGGGGGCGAAAAACTGTTTTTT

clone_size: once
d_call: -
j_call: TRBJ1-1
v_call: TRBV7-9
cdr3_aa: CASSWSGPFSAQNTEAFF
cdr3_nt: TGTGCCAGCAGCTGGTCGGGACCTTTCTCGGCGCAGAACACTGAAGCTTTCTTT

clone_size: -
d_call: -
j_call: TRBJ1-2
v_call: TRBV2
cdr3_aa: CASSPSDDLNYGYTF
cdr3_nt: TGTGCCAGCAGTCCTTCGGACGACCTTAACTATGGCTACACCTTC

clone_size: -
d_call: -
j_call: TRBJ2-2
v_call: TRBV5-6
cdr3_aa: CASSLWAGASTGELFF
cdr3_nt: TGTGCCAGCAGCTTGTGGGCGGGGGCCTCCACCGGGGAGCTGTTTTTT

clone_size: -
d_call: TRBD1
j_call: TRBJ2-7
v_call: TRBV25-1
cdr3_aa: CASSEPGTGGSNEQYF
cdr3_nt: TGTGCCAGCAGTGAACCCGGGACAGGGGGTTCGAACGAGCAGTACTTC

clone_size: -
d_call: -
j_call: TRBJ1-1
v_call: TRBV6-1
cdr3_aa: CASSEQNQVLGTEAFF
cdr3_nt: TGTGCCAGCAGTGAACAGAACCAGGTTTTGGGCACTGAAGCTTTCTTT

clone_size: -
d_call: -
j_call: TRBJ2-3
v_call: TRBV18
cdr3_aa: CASSRQTDTQYF
cdr3_nt: TGTGCCAGCTCCCGTCAAACAGATACGCAGTATTTT

clone_size: -
d_call: -
j_call: TRBJ1-1
v_call: TRBV19
cdr3_aa: CASSTGTNTEAFF
cdr3_nt: TGTGCCAGTAGTACGGGGACCAACACTGAAGCTTTCTTT

clone_size: -
d_call: -
j_call: TRBJ2-1
v_call: TRBV19
cdr3_aa: CASSTFPVDEQFF
cdr3_nt: TGTGCCAGTAGTACCTTTCCTGTCGATGAGCAGTTCTTC

clone_size: once
d_call: TRBD1
j_call: TRBJ1-5
v_call: TRBV2
cdr3_aa: CASSDRAGGFGNQPQHF
cdr3_nt: TGTGCCAGCAGTGATCGGGCAGGGGGATTCGGCAATCAGCCCCAGCATTTT

clone_size: -
d_call: -
j_call: TRBJ1-4
v_call: TRBV28
cdr3_aa: CASSSWGLYLNEKLFF
cdr3_nt: TGTGCCAGCAGTTCCTGGGGACTCTACCTTAATGAAAAACTGTTTTTT

clone_size: -
d_call: -
j_call: TRBJ1-3
v_call: TRBV5-1
cdr3_aa: CASSLGGALDTIYF
cdr3_nt: TGCGCCAGCAGCTTGGGTGGGGCACTTGACACCATATATTTT

clone_size: once
d_call: -
j_call: TRBJ2-2
v_call: TRBV6-4
cdr3_aa: CASGFNYGGSTGELFF
cdr3_nt: TGTGCCAGCGGTTTTAACTACGGCGGTAGCACCGGGGAGCTGTTTTTT

clone_size: -
d_call: TRBD1
j_call: TRBJ2-1
v_call: TRBV29-1
cdr3_aa: CSADYRGIYNEQFF
cdr3_nt: TGCAGCGCTGATTACAGGGGAATATACAATGAGCAGTTCTTC

clone_size: -
d_call: -
j_call: TRBJ1-2
v_call: TRBV28
cdr3_aa: CASRANYGYTF
cdr3_nt: TGTGCCAGTCGCGCTAACTATGGCTACACCTTC

clone_size: -
d_call: -
j_call: TRBJ2-3
v_call: TRBV6-5
cdr3_aa: CASSYSSPGTSVAQYF
cdr3_nt: TGTGCCAGCAGTTACTCTAGTCCCGGGACCTCCGTGGCGCAGTATTTT

clone_size: -
d_call: TRBD2
j_call: TRBJ2-3
v_call: TRBV28
cdr3_aa: CASSLFWRERTDTQYF
cdr3_nt: TGTGCCAGCAGTTTATTTTGGCGGGAGAGGACAGATACGCAGTATTTT

clone_size: -
d_call: -
j_call: TRBJ2-5
v_call: TRBV5-6
cdr3_aa: CASSLRSAELGETQYF
cdr3_nt: TGTGCCAGCAGCTTGCGCTCGGCAGAACTGGGGGAGACCCAGTACTTC

clone_size: once
d_call: TRBD1
j_call: TRBJ2-5
v_call: TRBV5-1
cdr3_aa: CASSLWTGAKETQYF
cdr3_nt: TGCGCCAGCAGCTTGTGGACAGGGGCAAAAGAGACCCAGTACTTC

clone_size: -
d_call: -
j_call: TRBJ1-1
v_call: TRBV28
cdr3_aa: CASSHDRRGMNTEAFF
cdr3_nt: TGTGCCAGCAGCCACGACCGGAGGGGCATGAACACTGAAGCTTTCTTT

clone_size: -
d_call: -
j_call: TRBJ2-2
v_call: TRBV7-9
cdr3_aa: CASSPPTGPQVYTGELFF
cdr3_nt: TGTGCCAGCAGCCCTCCCACCGGCCCCCAGGTTTACACCGGGGAGCTGTTTTTT

clone_size: -
d_call: -
j_call: TRBJ2-3
v_call: TRBV28
cdr3_aa: CASSLPPTDTQYF
cdr3_nt: TGTGCCAGCAGTTTGCCCCCTACAGATACGCAGTATTTT

clone_size: -
d_call: -
j_call: TRBJ1-2
v_call: TRBV29-1
cdr3_aa: CSAPAGAGYTF
cdr3_nt: TGCAGCGCCCCGGCGGGGGCTGGCTACACCTTC

clone_size: -
d_call: -
j_call: TRBJ1-2
v_call: TRBV30
cdr3_aa: CAWTAVPLYGYTF
cdr3_nt: TGTGCCTGGACAGCAGTCCCACTTTATGGCTACACCTTC

clone_size: few
d_call: -
j_call: TRBJ1-5
v_call: TRBV19
cdr3_aa: CARGHLISNQPQHF
cdr3_nt: TGTGCCAGGGGACACCTAATTAGCAATCAGCCCCAGCATTTT

clone_size: -
d_call: -
j_call: TRBJ2-3
v_call: TRBV5-1
cdr3_aa: CASSLYPTDTQYF
cdr3_nt: TGCGCCAGCAGCTTGTACCCCACAGATACGCAGTATTTT

clone_size: -
d_call: -
j_call: TRBJ2-5
v_call: TRBV7-9
cdr3_aa: CASSNYREETQYF
cdr3_nt: TGTGCCAGCAGCAATTACAGGGAAGAGACCCAGTACTTC

clone_size: -
d_call: TRBD1
j_call: TRBJ2-7
v_call: TRBV19
cdr3_aa: CATVGDRASEQYF
cdr3_nt: TGTGCCACCGTTGGGGACAGGGCATCAGAGCAGTACTTC

clone_size: -
d_call: TRBD1
j_call: TRBJ1-2
v_call: TRBV7-9
cdr3_aa: CASSLTGPRSNYGYTF
cdr3_nt: TGTGCCAGCAGTTTGACAGGGCCCAGGAGTAACTATGGCTACACCTTC

clone_size: -
d_call: -
j_call: TRBJ2-7
v_call: TRBV7-9
cdr3_aa: CASSLYSGYEQYF
cdr3_nt: TGTGCCAGCAGCTTATACAGTGGCTACGAGCAGTACTTC

clone_size: -
d_call: -
j_call: TRBJ1-5
v_call: TRBV28
cdr3_aa: CASSLWGESNQPQHF
cdr3_nt: TGTGCCAGCAGTTTATGGGGGGAGAGCAATCAGCCCCAGCATTTT